This T cell receptor (beta chain) was sequenced for a study of T-cell reconstitution after alpha-beta-depleted transplantation in children. This clonotype came up many times. Its target is unknown. This CDR3 has 14 residues. The trim removed 6 bases at V and 2 bases at J, leaving 8 bases unmatched. CDR1 is SQVTM, CDR2 ANQGSEA, per germline. Preparation of the TCRbeta library was carried out with unique molecular identifiers. Each CDR3 protein gets one entry after TCRdb re-called the PCR reads with MiXCR. The top ten clones hold roughly an eighth of a sample with about 580,000 distinct CDR3 sequences, roughly 23% of them seen once. Study-wide results and caveats: Several hundred rapidly expanded clones from non-depleted graft cells reportedly supplied alpha-beta T cells about two months post-transplant. Some patients showed high day-60 TCRbeta diversity, which derived from surviving recipient T cells and thymic progenitors. From newly produced T cells came most of the T-cell counts and diversity one year after transplant.

The chain recombines TRBV29-1 with TRBJ2-7; 9 positions match TRBD1. The TCR comes from a boy younger than two who had a stem cell transplant for acute myeloid leukemia, so the T cells may come from the graft donor. The sample consisted of PBMCs, mostly from graft donor cells, taken 360 days after TCRalphabeta/CD19-depleted stem cell transplant. In DNA form, the CDR3 reads TGCAGCGTCGTTAGCCGGGACAGGGCCTACGAGCAGTACTTC. It encodes CSVVSRDRAYEQYF.